This T cell receptor (beta chain) was identified during a study of shared clonotypes between healthy human individuals. Findings and caveats of the study: The authors sampled blood alone, and tissue repertoires likely differ.

Germline loops: CDR1 MNHEY, CDR2 SMNVEV (reference sequence). CDR3 length: 18 amino acids. V was trimmed by 0 bases and J by 0 bases, leaving 14 bases between them. Some clones are missing from TCRdb's copy, which holds only in-frame ones; the method was immunoSEQ multiplex PCR. The table shows about 510,000 clones, with more than 65% occurring only once. On this clone itself: Antigen unknown.

The sample taken for sequencing was PBMCs. This rearrangement joins TRBV27 to TRBJ2-2; D is possibly TRBD1 (5 bases). The receptor's source is a woman aged 40 to 50 in good health. Some clones in this sample may be carry-over from other donors' samples. CDR3 loop: CASSLSPGHASNTGELFF. DNA for the CDR3: TGTGCCAGCAGTTTATCCCCCGGACACGCCTCGAACACCGGGGAGCTGTTTTTT.